This is a list of T cell receptor beta chains from one sample in a study of vaccination and CD4 T cells after COVID-19. The antigens for these receptors are not known. MiXCR, run by TCRdb on the PCR reads, gives a single entry per CDR3 protein. Among around 20,000 distinct CDR3 sequences listed, roughly 30% were seen once. The sample here was CD4+ T cells from blood, cultured in vitro, taken about 7 months after SARS-CoV-2 vaccination. The receptors come from a human donor who had recovered from COVID-19. CDR3s include the opening cysteine and the closing phenylalanine or tryptophan. The D gene is left open where the match is weak. Size is stated for part of the rows, as once, few or many counts, or as a class when the clone is expanded.

j_gene	d_gene	v_gene	abundance	len	CDR3aa	CDR3nt
TRBJ2-7	TRBD1	TRBV6-1	NA	12	CASSVQGAEQYF	TGTGCCAGCAGCGTACAGGGGGCCGAGCAGTACTTC
TRBJ2-5	NA	TRBV4-1	NA	14	CASSIRQLAETQYF	TGCGCCAGCAGCATTAGACAGCTCGCTGAGACCCAGTACTTC
TRBJ1-3	NA	TRBV6-1	NA	14	CASEDRDSGNTIYF	TGTGCCTCCGAGGACCGAGACTCTGGAAACACCATATATTTT
TRBJ2-5	NA	TRBV20-1	few	13	CSARDSSGETQYF	TGCAGTGCTAGAGATAGTAGCGGAGAGACCCAGTACTTC
TRBJ2-1	TRBD2	TRBV7-3	NA	16	CASSPTPSGVYNEQFF	TGTGCCAGCAGCCCTACTCCTAGCGGGGTATACAATGAGCAGTTCTTC
TRBJ2-7	TRBD2	TRBV27	few	16	CASSLSLTSGFYEQYF	TGTGCCAGCAGTTTATCTCTGACTAGCGGGTTCTACGAGCAGTACTTC
TRBJ2-2	NA	TRBV6-2/TRBV6-3	few	12	CASGWPDGELFF	TGTGCCAGCGGCTGGCCTGACGGGGAGCTGTTTTTT
TRBJ2-4	NA	TRBV20-1	NA	16	CSASRGQGRSKNIQYF	TGCAGTGCTTCACGGGGGCAGGGGAGGTCCAAAAACATTCAGTACTTC
TRBJ1-1	NA	TRBV28	NA	11	CASSFQGWAFF	TGTGCCAGCAGTTTTCAAGGGTGGGCTTTCTTT
TRBJ2-7	TRBD1	TRBV7-2	NA	16	CASSSRGGQGRSEQYF	TGTGCCAGCAGCTCCCGGGGCGGACAGGGAAGGTCTGAGCAGTACTTC
TRBJ2-2	NA	TRBV6-2/TRBV6-3	NA	16	CASSYLRTATTGELFF	TGTGCCAGCAGTTACCTACGGACAGCAACCACCGGGGAGCTGTTTTTT
TRBJ2-4	NA	TRBV1	NA	17	CTSSQLGLAGAKNIQYF	TGCACCAGCAGCCAACTGGGACTAGCGGGAGCCAAAAACATTCAGTACTTC
TRBJ2-3	NA	TRBV6-1	NA	10	CASLADTQYF	TGTGCCAGCCTTGCAGATACGCAGTATTTT
TRBJ2-1	TRBD2	TRBV19	few	13	CASRERGNNEQFF	TGTGCCAGTAGAGAGCGGGGGAACAATGAGCAGTTCTTC
TRBJ1-2	NA	TRBV7-8	few	19	CASSPHPLKLGYGRYGYTF	TGTGCCAGCAGCCCTCATCCCTTAAAATTGGGGTATGGGAGGTATGGCTACACCTTC
TRBJ2-5	NA	TRBV28	NA	12	CASTFVGQTQYF	TGTGCCAGCACGTTTGTTGGACAGACCCAGTACTTC
TRBJ2-3	TRBD2	TRBV7-9	NA	20	CASSLAAGWWLAGGRDTQYF	TGTGCCAGCAGCTTAGCGGCAGGGTGGTGGCTAGCGGGAGGCCGAGATACGCAGTATTTT
TRBJ2-7	NA	TRBV20-1	NA	11	CSASNGYEQYF	TGCAGTGCTAGTAACGGGTACGAGCAGTACTTC
TRBJ2-5	TRBD2	TRBV20-1	NA	15	CSARPSGSRGETQYF	TGCAGTGCTAGGCCTAGCGGGAGTAGGGGAGAGACCCAGTACTTC
TRBJ1-3	NA	TRBV6-1	once	15	CASSGAHISGNTIYF	TGTGCCAGCAGTGGGGCTCACATTAGTGGAAACACCATATATTTT
TRBJ2-1	NA	TRBV27	NA	15	CASSLMRERRNEQFF	TGTGCCAGCAGTTTAATGAGGGAGAGGCGGAATGAGCAGTTCTTC
TRBJ2-1	TRBD2	TRBV20-1	few	16	CSARESSGRALDEQFF	TGCAGTGCTAGGGAGAGTAGCGGGAGGGCCTTGGATGAGCAGTTCTTC
TRBJ2-5	NA	TRBV28	NA	16	CASSLYPPGPQETQYF	TGTGCCAGCAGTTTATACCCCCCGGGGCCCCAAGAGACCCAGTACTTC
TRBJ2-5	NA	TRBV6-5	NA	14	CASSYSGPKETQYF	TGTGCCAGCAGTTACTCGGGGCCAAAAGAGACCCAGTACTTC
TRBJ2-7	NA	TRBV19	NA	17	CASSLLRGPQSSYEQYF	TGTGCCAGTAGTCTACTACGGGGACCCCAAAGCTCCTACGAGCAGTACTTC
TRBJ1-5	NA	TRBV4-1	NA	16	CASSQVAGDDFQPQHF	TGCGCCAGCAGCCAAGTCGCAGGGGACGATTTTCAGCCCCAGCATTTT
TRBJ2-2	NA	TRBV10-3	NA	12	CAISGSAGELFF	TGTGCCATCAGCGGCTCAGCCGGGGAGCTGTTTTTT
TRBJ2-7	NA	TRBV10-3	few	11	CAISTNYEQYF	TGTGCCATCAGCACGAACTACGAGCAGTACTTC
TRBJ2-1	NA	TRBV12-3/TRBV12-4	NA	12	CASSRAYNEQFF	TGTGCCAGCAGTCGGGCCTACAATGAGCAGTTCTTC
TRBJ2-3	NA	TRBV20-1	NA	15	CSARDFREGPDTQYF	TGCAGTGCTAGAGATTTTCGAGAGGGCCCAGATACGCAGTATTTT
TRBJ2-1	TRBD1	TRBV6-2/TRBV6-3	few	19	CASTLRTGGGPSSYNEQFF	TGTGCCAGCACTTTACGGACAGGGGGGGGCCCCAGCTCCTACAATGAGCAGTTCTTC
TRBJ1-2	TRBD1	TRBV20-1	NA	15	CSAPDDRGRIYGYTF	TGCAGTGCGCCGGATGACAGGGGGCGCATCTATGGCTACACCTTC
TRBJ1-5	TRBD1	TRBV2	NA	14	CASSRTGNYQPQHF	TGTGCCAGCAGTCGGACAGGGAATTACCAGCCCCAGCATTTT
TRBJ2-5	NA	TRBV11-2	NA	13	CASSLAPPETQYF	TGTGCCAGCAGCCTAGCCCCCCCGGAGACCCAGTACTTC
TRBJ2-5	NA	TRBV7-9	NA	12	CASSTNQETQYF	TGTGCCAGCAGCACAAACCAAGAGACCCAGTACTTC
TRBJ2-3	TRBD2	TRBV29-1	few	14	CSVGTSGRADTQYF	TGCAGCGTTGGGACTAGCGGGAGGGCAGATACGCAGTATTTT
TRBJ2-1	NA	TRBV28	NA	16	CASSSWTKTAYNEQFF	TGTGCCAGCAGTTCTTGGACCAAAACAGCGTACAATGAGCAGTTCTTC
TRBJ2-1	TRBD2	TRBV15	few	17	CATSRAPSGPSYNEQFF	TGTGCCACCAGCAGAGCCCCTAGCGGTCCATCCTACAATGAGCAGTTCTTC
TRBJ2-1	NA	TRBV20-1	few	15	CSAISPFSGYNEQFF	TGCAGTGCTATCTCTCCTTTTTCGGGCTACAATGAGCAGTTCTTC
TRBJ1-1	NA	TRBV28	few	11	CASSRDVTAFF	TGTGCCAGCAGTCGCGATGTGACTGCTTTCTTT
TRBJ2-5	NA	TRBV19	NA	14	CASSIVPGGETQYF	TGTGCCAGTAGTATTGTACCTGGGGGAGAGACCCAGTACTTC
TRBJ2-1	NA	TRBV6-1	few	15	CASRSPFLRQHEQFF	TGTGCCAGCAGGTCCCCCTTTTTGCGACAACATGAGCAGTTCTTC
TRBJ2-1	TRBD2	TRBV5-1	NA	12	CASSGSYNEQFF	TGCGCCAGTAGCGGGTCCTACAATGAGCAGTTCTTC
TRBJ2-1	NA	TRBV20-1	NA	15	CSARDATGPYNEQFF	TGCAGTGCTAGAGATGCGACAGGACCCTACAATGAGCAGTTCTTC
TRBJ2-1	NA	TRBV9	NA	15	CASSPTPPDYNEQFF	TGTGCCAGCAGCCCTACTCCCCCGGATTACAATGAGCAGTTCTTC
TRBJ2-1	TRBD2	TRBV20-1	NA	17	CSARDLEGTRSYNEQFF	TGCAGTGCTAGAGATTTAGAGGGGACTAGATCCTACAATGAGCAGTTCTTC
TRBJ1-2	TRBD1	TRBV20-1	NA	16	CSAQGGEGALGYGYTF	TGCAGTGCCCAGGGTGGAGAGGGGGCGCTTGGGTATGGCTACACCTTC
TRBJ2-2	TRBD2	TRBV7-6	NA	17	CASSRFSGRDNTGELFF	TGTGCCAGCAGCCGTTTTAGCGGGAGGGATAACACCGGGGAGCTGTTTTTT
TRBJ2-7	TRBD1	TRBV19	NA	14	CASSIDREGYEQYF	TGTGCCAGTAGTATCGACAGGGAAGGCTACGAGCAGTACTTC
TRBJ2-3	NA	TRBV20-1	NA	13	CSVERTNTDTQYF	TGCAGTGTCGAGAGGACGAACACAGATACGCAGTATTTT
TRBJ2-7	TRBD2	TRBV15	NA	16	CATSRETAGEAYEQYF	TGTGCCACCAGCAGAGAAACAGCGGGAGAGGCCTACGAGCAGTACTTC
TRBJ2-2	NA	TRBV7-2	few	14	CASSPQGNTGELFF	TGTGCCAGCAGCCCCCAAGGGAACACCGGGGAGCTGTTTTTT
TRBJ1-1	NA	TRBV10-3	NA	15	CAISDQGRRDTEAFF	TGTGCCATCAGTGACCAAGGGCGGAGGGACACTGAAGCTTTCTTT
TRBJ2-5	TRBD1	TRBV11-1	NA	15	CASSRATGPQETQYF	TGTGCCAGCAGCCGAGCGACAGGGCCCCAAGAGACCCAGTACTTC
TRBJ2-3	NA	TRBV7-3	NA	14	CASRLALSTDTQYF	TGTGCCAGCAGGTTGGCGCTCAGTACAGATACGCAGTATTTT